This T cell receptor delta chain stems from a study of delta chain sequences of gamma delta T cells (dated by TCRdb to 2016 to 2017). The protocol used for the library was 5' RACE. These reads were obtained on an Illumina MiSeq. Via CATT, TCRdb reprocessed the public reads, and rows with identical DNA were then joined. The sample yields about 2,600 delta-chain clones; about 5.5% were counted once. Around 49% of the sample is held by the ten biggest clonotypes. On this clone itself: Its antigen is not yet known. There are no base qualities to consult, and no much larger clone falls within one base.

Germline trimming amounts to 1 base on V and 3 bases on J, with 11 as the count of junction bases outside the gene matches. CDR3 length: 17 amino acids, cysteine to phenylalanine. Only the CDR3 portion is preserved as DNA: 51 bases, with reading frame beginning at the first base. According to the germline V gene, CDR1 reads GEAIGNYY and CDR2 reads EKD. The TCR was taken from a human donor in good health. The source material was either unsorted cells or a sorted T cell fraction (not recorded which). The chain joins TRDV2 to TRDJ1, with 9 bases in between that match TRDD3. The DNA sequence is TGTGCCTGTGACACTTTACGGGCTGGGGGGATACCCGATAAACTCATCTTT. This gives the protein CACDTLRAGGIPDKLIF.